Listed below are T cell receptor beta chains from one sample, sequenced in a study of cytomegalovirus exposure and HLA in healthy donors. Only in-frame clones appear in the TCRdb table, and some are missing; sequencing was by immunoSEQ multiplex PCR. This table holds around 170,000 clones, about 80% found once. Material for sequencing was PBMCs. These receptors were collected from a man aged 55 to 70 in good health and CMV-seronegative. The conserved cysteine and the conserved F or W are not part of the CDR3 here.

J gene,V gene,CDR3 protein
TRBJ2-1,TRBV7-9,ASSLQQGANEQF
TRBJ1-1,TRBV2,ASSWTGQGTEAF
TRBJ2-3,TRBV27,ASSSYRASSTDTQY
TRBJ2-5,TRBV2,ASSAFQETQY
TRBJ2-7,TRBV7-8,ASSLGRTQGGYEQY
TRBJ2-7,TRBV7-8,ASSFGDSSYEQY
TRBJ1-4,TRBV25-1,ASRRQGNEKLF
TRBJ1-6,TRBV4-1,ASSQVQTENSPLH
TRBJ2-7,TRBV19,ASSIADRGSLQEQY
TRBJ1-2,TRBV27,ASTLSIGQNYGYT
TRBJ1-2,TRBV6-1,ASSPADFNYGYT
TRBJ2-6,TRBV7-6,ASSPSDSSGANVLT
TRBJ2-3,TRBV5-1,ASSQSKDRGIDTQY
TRBJ2-5,TRBV7-7,ASSAQGTPQETQY
TRBJ2-2,TRBV18,ASSPARVGELF
TRBJ2-7,TRBV4-3,ASSPAGLAGHEQY
TRBJ1-5,TRBV28,ASSFRFADRGLNQPQH
TRBJ2-3,TRBV10-2,ASSFGTSGAGSTDTQY
TRBJ1-2,TRBV9,ASSVGPPGNYGYT
TRBJ2-3,TRBV5-6,ASSLASGTDYTDTQY
TRBJ2-6,TRBV25-1,ARPINRGWDSGANVLT
TRBJ1-2,TRBV2,ASGQGYGYT
TRBJ2-2,TRBV7-3,ASSFTSGANTGELF
TRBJ1-6,TRBV25-1,ASRWGGDNSPLN
TRBJ1-5,TRBV6-5,ASRYQVNQPQH
TRBJ2-4,TRBV5-6,ASSFRASGGLAKNIQY
TRBJ2-3,TRBV18,ASSLKTGADTQY
TRBJ1-2,TRBV6-6,ASSPDRINGGYT
TRBJ1-4,TRBV7-6,ASSLGHGQEANEKLF
.,TRBV27,ASSPTSGGYEQY
TRBJ1-3,TRBV15,ATSRDSETSSSGNTIY
TRBJ1-5,TRBV18,ASSPSGENQPQH
TRBJ2-2,TRBV9,ASTPQGGRGDTGELF
TRBJ2-7,TRBV7-6,ASSSLSGSYEQY
TRBJ2-4,TRBV7-3,ASSLNPAAENIQY
TRBJ1-5,TRBV28,ASSWQGDQPQH
TRBJ2-1,TRBV19,ASSMRAIHNEQF
TRBJ1-5,TRBV21-1,ASSKRGGVPAQH
TRBJ1-5,TRBV29-1,SAPPRGSNQPQH
TRBJ2-7,TRBV7-9,ASSLAMGVNEQY
TRBJ2-7,TRBV18,ASSPDPRGIYEQY
TRBJ1-3,TRBV9,ASSDPLPGQGTERTIY
TRBJ1-5,TRBV6-5,ASSYATTGQPQN
TRBJ2-5,TRBV5-4,ASSYLGQGKETQY